This T cell receptor beta chain was recorded in a study of cytomegalovirus exposure and HLA in healthy donors. Looking at the study overall: About 179 million T cells yielded around 120 million unique TCR beta sequences in earlier analysis.

Notes on the study in general: Earlier analysis yielded a pattern in which most TCR beta V segments were productive about 90% or about 30% of the time. Indistinguishability led to the exclusion of some V segments, TRBV6-2 and TRBV6-3 included. Accurate predictions that matched the HLA-A and HLA-B alleles of most subjects were reportedly made from TCR beta sequences.

V was pared by 8 bases and J by 6 bases, with 14 bases between. The germline gives CDR1 MNHNS, CDR2 SASEGT. The CDR3 covers 14 residues. About this clone: As yet, its antigen is unknown.

PCR used 60 Vbeta primers and 13 Jbeta primers. Assay: immunoSEQ multiplex PCR; the TCRdb copy retains only in-frame clones and omits some. The sample contains roughly 80,000 clones, around 84% of which appear only once. What was sequenced was PBMCs. This TCR came from a woman between 50 and 59 years old in good health and CMV-seronegative. V usage is TRBV6-1 and J usage is TRBJ1-6; D is undetermined. The DNA for the CDR3 is TGTGCCAGCGGGGAACCGAGGGCTAATTCACCCCTCCACTTT. Residues: CASGEPRANSPLHF.